The 7 T cell receptor beta chains below all came from one sample that was sequenced in a study of blood T cell repertoires in COVID-19. This table comes from immunoSEQ multiplex PCR, and its TCRdb copy is limited to in-frame clones, with some not included. The sample contains more than 55,000 clones, about 91% of which appear only once. Sequenced material: peripheral blood. Every receptor here comes from a woman aged 70-85 years with acute or convalescent COVID-19.

This chain uses TRBV5-1 with TRBJ2-7; 7 bases agree with TRBD1. The CDR3 is 14 residues long. Germline V gives CDR1 SGHRS, CDR2 YFSETQ. The ends lost 5 bases at V and 0 bases at J; junction bases unmatched: 5. The CDR3 coding sequence is TGCGCCAGCAGTAGGCAGGGGGTCTCCTACGAGCAGTACTTC. It is translated as CASSRQGVSYEQYF.

The sample holds one count of this clone. The V call is TRBV3-1 (or the pseudogene TRBV3-2), the J call TRBJ1-3, with D possibly being TRBD1 (6 bases). In germline, CDR1 is LGHDT, CDR2 YNNKEL (reference sequence). The CDR3 spans 16 residues. The V and J ends lost 2 bases and 2 bases respectively, with 13 bases between them. In DNA form, the CDR3 reads TGTGCCAGCAGCCAAAGTACAGGGAGCGCTGGAAACACCATATATTTT. It yields the protein CASSQSTGSAGNTIYF.

This chain connects TRBV9 to TRBJ1-2; 7 bases are a match to TRBD1. There are 13 residues in the CDR3. Germline CDR1 is SGDLS and CDR2 is YYNGEE. The J segment lost 6 bases and the V segment lost 2 bases, leaving 4 bases of the junction unmatched. The CDR3 is CASSVRQGDGYTF. CDR3 coding DNA: TGTGCCAGCAGCGTCCGACAGGGAGATGGCTACACCTTC.

This chain uses TRBV28 with TRBJ1-1; D may be TRBD1 (5 bases). Germline lookup yields CDR1 MDHEN and CDR2 SYDVKM. Between the trimmed V and J ends, which lost 11 bases and 10 bases, there was a span of 26 bases. The CDR3 extends over 14 amino acids. The CDR3 nucleotides are TGTGCCTCCTCCAGGGCAGGCTCCTTACGAGGAGCTTTCTTT. Translation gives CASSRAGSLRGAFF.

The DNA of the CDR3 is TGTGCCAGCAGTTTGCGGGGGCCTTACAATGAGCAGTTCTTC. Protein product: CASSLRGPYNEQFF. The rearrangement uses TRBV27 and TRBJ2-1, with D maybe TRBD2 (7 bases). Germline loops: CDR1 MNHEY, CDR2 SMNVEV (reference sequence). The CDR3 is 14 amino acids. Trimming cost V 3 bases and J 4 bases, with 10 bases left between them.

The rearrangement uses TRBV7-9 and TRBJ1-5, with 8 bases matching TRBD1. CDR3 length: 14 residues. J was trimmed by 1 base and V by 5 bases; bases with no gene match: 1. Germline loops: CDR1 SEHNR, CDR2 FQNEAQ (reference sequence). The CDR3: CASSTGGSNQPQHF. DNA for the CDR3: TGTGCCAGCAGCACAGGGGGAAGCAATCAGCCCCAGCATTTT. Full variable domain (remainder filled in from reference TRBV7-9 and TRBJ1-5): DTGVSQNPRHKITKRGQNVTFRCDPISEHNRLYWYRQTLGQGPEFLTYFQNEAQLEKSRLLSDRFSAERPKGSFSTLEIQRTEQGDSAMYLCASSTGGSNQPQHFGDGTRLSIL.

The chain links TRBV3-1 (or the pseudogene TRBV3-2) to TRBJ1-5; tentatively, D is TRBD1 (5 bases). The CDR3 length is 15 residues. V lost 4 bases and J lost 0, with 10 bases in between. CDR1 LGHDT and CDR2 YNNKEL come from the germline V gene (reference sequence). CDR3 nucleotides: TGTGCCAGCAGCCCCGACAGTTATAGCAATCAGCCCCAGCATTTT. Its translation is CASSPDSYSNQPQHF.